The sequence of this T cell receptor (beta chain) was determined in a study of beta chain features in type 1 diabetes. As for the study in general: The study found patients and healthy donors alike in age, gender and cell yields. Study-wide results and limits: Patients with type 1 diabetes showed fewer VDJ junction insertions and more deletions. When Type 1 diabetes patients were examined, their TCRB CDR3s proved moderately but significantly shorter in all four CD4+ subsets. The similarity of naive, central memory and Treg TCRB repertoires appeared greater among patients than among healthy donors.

The whole isolated RNA underwent reverse transcription, so sequencing captured expressed TCRB transcripts. TCRdb's copy holds only in-frame clones and misses some; the assay was immunoSEQ multiplex PCR. The sample lists about 740,000 clones; around an eighth were seen once. Regarding this clone: Its antigen remains unidentified.

The V end lost 7 bases, the J end lost 8 bases, and 20 bases lay between the germline ends. The CDR3 covers 14 residues. The germline CDR1 and CDR2 sequences are SEHNR and FQNEAQ (reference sequence). The sample consisted of naive CD4+ T cells from blood. The chain links TRBV7-9 to TRBJ1-2; no definite D call. This TCR came from a man aged 18-30 years with type 1 diabetes. The CDR3 protein is CASTLGSSIEGYTF. DNA for the CDR3: TGTGCCAGCACCCTTGGGTCCTCTATAGAAGGCTACACCTTC.